Listed here is a single TCR beta chain. Its antigen is not identified. The data were obtained in a study of cytomegalovirus exposure and HLA in healthy donors. Trimming at V came to 5 bases and at J to 8 bases, leaving 5 bases not matched to a gene. Looked up from germline, CDR1 is MNHNY and CDR2 is SVGAGI (reference sequence). CDR3 length: 14 amino acids. PCR amplification relied on 60 Vbeta primers (plus 13 Jbeta primers). Method: immunoSEQ multiplex PCR; TCRdb's copy keeps in-frame clones and lacks some. The data hold 90,000 to 130,000 clones, with 70% to 85% observed a single time. Donors had nominal health at sampling but likely had unrecorded immune exposures. Study-level findings and limits: Accurate prediction of HLA-A and HLA-B alleles (for most subjects) was reportedly achieved from TCR beta sequences.

The chain joins TRBV6-6 to TRBJ1-4; 10 bases fit TRBD1. This TCR came from a man aged 25-45 years in good health and CMV-seropositive. The sample consisted of PBMCs. CDR3 amino acids: CASSQGQGGEKLFF. The DNA of the CDR3 is TGTGCCAGCAGTCAAGGACAGGGGGGGGAAAAACTGTTTTTT.